A selection of T cell receptor beta chains follows, all from one sample in a study of shared T cell receptors in the human thymus. Only in-frame clones appear in the TCRdb table, and some are missing; sequencing was by immunoSEQ multiplex PCR. The data contain over 450,000 clones, about 80% of them singletons. The sample was also linked to a second study, of human thymus T cells.

Sequences were obtained from thymocytes. Receptors originate from a boy younger than two with a congenital heart defect. CDR3s include the opening cysteine and the closing phenylalanine or tryptophan. A D gene is named only where the DNA matches it firmly. Clone size appears in some rows only: once, few, many, or a class for an expanded clone.

D	V	size	J	DNA	CDR3
TRBD2	TRBV4-1	-	TRBJ2-1	TGCGCCAGCAGCCAAGATCCAACTAGCGGGACTCGGGGCAATGAGCAGTTCTTC	CASSQDPTSGTRGNEQFF
-	TRBV6-5	-	TRBJ1-1	TGTGCCAGCAGTTCGGGCGGGGGGGCTCTTGGCACTGAAGCTTTCTTT	CASSSGGGALGTEAFF
-	TRBV28	-	TRBJ2-4	TGTGCCAGCATCCAGTCAGGAGCCAAAAACATTCAGTACTTC	CASIQSGAKNIQYF
-	TRBV19	-	TRBJ2-1	TGTGCCATCACCAAATTTCCGGGACCGGGGGTCATCCATGAGCAGTTCTTC	CAITKFPGPGVIHEQFF
TRBD1	TRBV7-9	-	TRBJ1-2	TGTGCCAGCAGCTTACCCCGACAGGGAGTGGACTATGGCTACACCTTC	CASSLPRQGVDYGYTF
TRBD1	TRBV4-1	-	TRBJ1-2	TGCGCCAGCAGCCAAGATGAGGGGGCCCTCTATGGCTACACCTTC	CASSQDEGALYGYTF
-	TRBV30	-	TRBJ2-1	TGTGCCTGGAGAGGGGGGACAGACTCCTACAATGAGCAGTTCTTC	CAWRGGTDSYNEQFF
-	TRBV25-1	-	TRBJ2-5	TGTGCCAGCAGTGAAGAACAGCCCACCCCGGAGACCCAGTACTTC	CASSEEQPTPETQYF
-	TRBV11-2	once	TRBJ1-5	TGTGCCAGCAGCTTAGGACAGAATCAGCCCCAGCATTTT	CASSLGQNQPQHF
TRBD1	TRBV28	-	TRBJ1-5	TGTGCCAGCAGTTTATATGGGGAGGGACAGGTCAATCAGCCCCAGCATTTT	CASSLYGEGQVNQPQHF
-	TRBV27	-	TRBJ1-5	TGTGCCAGCAGTTTATCGGGGTCAGGGGAGCCCCAGCATTTT	CASSLSGSGEPQHF
-	TRBV15	-	TRBJ1-5	TGTGCCACCAGCACCAGTGACAGACGTTATAGCAATCAGCCCCAGCATTTT	CATSTSDRRYSNQPQHF
TRBD1	TRBV2	-	TRBJ2-5	TGTGCCAGCAGTCCCGGGACAGGGGAAGAGACCCAGTACTTC	CASSPGTGEETQYF
-	TRBV4-3	-	TRBJ2-2	TGCGCCAGCAGCCGCCTCCCAGGCGGGGAGCTGTTTTTT	CASSRLPGGELFF
-	TRBV13	-	TRBJ2-7	TGTGCCAGCAGCCCCCGGGGAACGGGTGCCTACGAGCAGTACTTC	CASSPRGTGAYEQYF
TRBD2	TRBV4-3	-	TRBJ2-7	TGCGCCAGCAGCCAAGAGTACGGGACTAGCGGCCTTATAGAGAACGAGCAGTACTTC	CASSQEYGTSGLIENEQYF
TRBD1	TRBV28	-	TRBJ1-3	TGTGCCAGCAGTTTACCTAGGACAGGGGCCACCGGAAACACCATATATTTT	CASSLPRTGATGNTIYF
TRBD2	TRBV29-1	few	TRBJ2-1	TGCAGCGTTCTTGAGGTCCCTAGCGGGAGGGGTGAGCAGTTCTTC	CSVLEVPSGRGEQFF
TRBD1	TRBV6-4	-	TRBJ1-4	TGTGCCAGCAGTGACGGGACAGACCTGAGGGGTGAAAAACTGTTTTTT	CASSDGTDLRGEKLFF
TRBD2	TRBV30	once	TRBJ2-7	TGTGCCTGGAGTCCCACGGAGGGCGGGAGCCACGAGCAGTACTTC	CAWSPTEGGSHEQYF
TRBD1	TRBV6-1	-	TRBJ2-7	TGTGCCAGCAGGAGCAGGGGGCTGTACGAGCAGTACTTC	CASRSRGLYEQYF
-	TRBV1	-	TRBJ2-2	TGCACCAGCAGCCCCCGGGTGCCGAACACCGGGGAGCTGTTTTTT	CTSSPRVPNTGELFF
TRBD1	TRBV2	few	TRBJ1-4	TGTGCCAGCAGTACGAACCGGGACAGGCCGACTGGGTCAACTAATGAAAAACTGTTTTTT	CASSTNRDRPTGSTNEKLFF
TRBD1	TRBV28	-	TRBJ1-5	TGTGCCAGCATCCTGAACAGGGGGCAACAGGGCGACAATCAGCCCCAGCATTTT	CASILNRGQQGDNQPQHF
-	TRBV20-1	-	TRBJ2-1	TGCAGTGTCGCCGGGGACAATGAGCAGTTCTTC	CSVAGDNEQFF
-	TRBV9	-	TRBJ2-1	TGTGCCAGCAGCCCCGGGATCTATGAGCAGTTCTTC	CASSPGIYEQFF
-	TRBV7-6	-	TRBJ2-7	TGTGCCAGCAACACTAGCCCGTACGAGCAGTACTTC	CASNTSPYEQYF
-	TRBV6-4	-	TRBJ1-2	TGTGCCAGCGCCGTTCTATGTGGCTACACCTTC	CASAVLCGYTF
-	TRBV13	-	TRBJ1-2	TGTGCCAGCAGCTCCCTCGCTAACTATGGCTACACCTTC	CASSSLANYGYTF
TRBD1	TRBV11-2	once	TRBJ1-2	TGTGCCAGCAGCCCAGACCGGGACAGGGACTATGGCTACACCTTC	CASSPDRDRDYGYTF
-	TRBV5-6	-	TRBJ2-1	TGTGCCAGCAGCTTGTATACCTACAATGAGCAGTTCTTC	CASSLYTYNEQFF
TRBD2	TRBV14	-	TRBJ2-7	TGTGCCAGCAGCCAATCGGGGGGACACGAGCAGTACTTC	CASSQSGGHEQYF
TRBD1	TRBV27	-	TRBJ1-2	TGTGCCAGCAGACCTAATCAAACAGGGGAGGTGGATGGCTACACCTTC	CASRPNQTGEVDGYTF
TRBD1	TRBV5-1	-	TRBJ2-7	TGCGCCAGCAGCTATGAGGGGGCATACGAGCAGTACTTC	CASSYEGAYEQYF
TRBD2	TRBV30	-	TRBJ2-1	TGTGCCTGGAGGGCCCCTAGCGGGAGGAGCGGTGGCCACAATGAGCAGTTCTTC	CAWRAPSGRSGGHNEQFF
-	TRBV12-5	-	TRBJ1-5	TGTGCTAGTGGTTTGGTACGACCGGCGGAAGTCCAGCCCCAGCATTTT	CASGLVRPAEVQPQHF
-	TRBV6-4	-	TRBJ1-5	TGTGCCAGCAGTAGGGAGAGCCATCAGCCCCAGCATTTT	CASSRESHQPQHF
TRBD2	TRBV19	-	TRBJ2-7	TGTGCCAGTAGTAAACACCTGGGACTAGCGGGCCGCTCCTACGAGCAGTACTTC	CASSKHLGLAGRSYEQYF
-	TRBV14	-	TRBJ2-4	TGTGCCAGCAGCCAACGACAGGAACTAGCCAAAAACATTCAGTACTTC	CASSQRQELAKNIQYF
TRBD2	TRBV14	-	TRBJ2-1	TGTGCCAGCAGCCTTCTCCCCGCGAGACTAGCCAATGAGCAGTTCTTC	CASSLLPARLANEQFF
-	TRBV4-1	-	TRBJ2-2	TGCGCCAGCAGCCAAGAAATTGGACAGAACACCGGGGAGCTGTTTTTT	CASSQEIGQNTGELFF
-	TRBV15	-	TRBJ1-1	TGTGCCACCAGCAGAGATCCGGGTATGGTTGAAGCTTTCTTT	CATSRDPGMVEAFF
TRBD2	TRBV5-6	-	TRBJ2-1	TGTGCCAGCAGCTTGGCCGGGCTAGCGGTCAACAATGAGCAGTTCTTC	CASSLAGLAVNNEQFF
TRBD1	TRBV7-2	few	TRBJ2-1	TGTGCCAGCAGCTTAGGGCAGGGGGCATCCTACAATGAGCAGTTCTTC	CASSLGQGASYNEQFF
TRBD1	TRBV5-6	-	TRBJ2-5	TGTGCCAGCAGCTTGGTCTGGGACAGGGTCCAAGAGACCCAGTACTTC	CASSLVWDRVQETQYF
TRBD2	TRBV19	once	TRBJ2-7	TGTGCCAGTAGCAATTCCAACCTCGGACTAGATTCTTCCTACGAGCAGTACTTC	CASSNSNLGLDSSYEQYF